One sample yielded the 18 T cell receptor beta chains listed below, sequenced in a study of T cell changes during pregnancy in multiple sclerosis. Measured with immunoSEQ multiplex PCR; TCRdb has only the in-frame clones, and not every one. The sample records about 51,000 clones, roughly 92% being singletons. This material consisted of CD4+ T cells from peripheral blood mononuclear cells, taken in the second trimester of pregnancy. These receptors all stem from a female donor with multiple sclerosis, enrolled in a pregnancy study.

This clone was observed a handful of times. The rearrangement joins TRBV29-1 to TRBJ1-1; TRBD1 might be the D (5 bases). The CDR3 runs to 12 residues. V was pared by 3 bases and J by 5 bases, with 10 bases between. CDR1 and CDR2 from the germline V gene are SQVTM and ANQGSEA. CDR3 in DNA: TGCAGCGTTGAGCGGGGGGGTACTGAAGCTTTCTTT. Protein: CSVERGGTEAFF.

This chain connects TRBV2 to TRBJ2-7; 7 bases agree with TRBD2. Germline CDR1 and CDR2: SNHLY and FYNNEI. This CDR3 region has 15 residues. The trim removed 6 bases at V and 2 bases at J, leaving 10 bases unmatched. CDR3 nucleotide sequence: TGTGCCAGCAGACCCGACACTAGCGTCCCCTACGAGCAGTACTTC. Protein: CASRPDTSVPYEQYF.

The rearrangement links TRBV4-1 to TRBJ1-2; D uncertain. Deletions cut 0 bases from V and 3 bases from J, with 11 bases between. Germline loops: CDR1 MGHRA, CDR2 YSYEKL. This CDR3 has 15 amino acids. The CDR3 loop is CASSQDGAGHYGYTF. The CDR3 DNA reads TGCGCCAGCAGCCAAGATGGCGCAGGCCACTATGGCTACACCTTC.

The chain couples TRBV25-1 to TRBJ2-3, with a tentative D call TRBD2 (5 bases). CDR1 and CDR2 from the germline V gene are MGHDK and SYGVNS. This CDR3 comprises 17 residues. Deletions cut 5 bases from V and 1 base from J, with 19 bases between. Written as DNA, the CDR3 is TGTGCCAGCAGTAAACACTCTGCGGGTTCACGCACAGATACGCAGTATTTT. Translated, it gives CASSKHSAGSRTDTQYF.

On this clone itself: The junction and the germline gene differ at one end; a read error may be behind it. V and J are TRBV4-1 and TRBJ1-1, with D maybe TRBD1 (6 bases). Germline CDR1 and CDR2: MGHRA and YSYEKL. The CDR3 length is 14 residues. The CDR3 is CASNQHNRDTEAFF. Written as DNA, the CDR3 is TGCGCCAGCAACCAACATAACAGGGACACTGAAGCTTTCTTT.

This rearrangement joins TRBV5-4 to TRBJ1-2, with 8 bases that match TRBD1. This CDR3 has 15 amino acids. V dropped 1 base and J dropped 5; count of bases not matched to a gene: 7. Germline loops: CDR1 SGHNT, CDR2 YYREEE (reference sequence). The CDR3 DNA reads as TGTGCCAGCAGCTTGAACCAGGGGGCGGTGTATGGCTACACCTTC. It specifies CASSLNQGAVYGYTF. The whole variable domain, filled in from reference TRBV5-4 and TRBJ1-2, reads ETGVTQSPTHLIKTRGQQVTLRCSSQSGHNTVSWYQQALGQGPQFIFQYYREEENGRGNFPPRFSGLQFPNYSSELNVNALELDDSALYLCASSLNQGAVYGYTFGSGTRLTVV.

The chain employs TRBV2 and TRBJ2-1; a weak D match, TRBD1 (5 bases). There are 13 residues in the CDR3. In germline, CDR1 is SNHLY, CDR2 FYNNEI. Trimming cost V 5 bases and J 5 bases, with 10 bases left between them. The CDR3 bases are TGTGCCAGCAGTCTTGACAGAAACAATGAGCAGTTCTTC. Its protein product is CASSLDRNNEQFF.

This clone was found a few times. This chain links TRBV6-1 with TRBJ1-4; 7 nucleotides line up with TRBD1. Trimming took 5 bases from V and 6 from J; bases not matched to a gene: 6. The CDR3 has 14 residues. Germline values: CDR1 MNHNS, CDR2 SASEGT. CDR3 coding DNA: TGTGCCAGCAGTTTGACAGGGAGTGATGAAAAACTGTTTTTT. Protein product: CASSLTGSDEKLFF.

This clone was recorded once. CDR3 nucleotides: TGTGCCACCGGGACAGGTGACTATGGCTACACCTTC. Translated: CATGTGDYGYTF. The rearrangement joins TRBV18 to TRBJ1-2, with TRBD1 matching 8 bases. From germline, CDR1 is KGHSH and CDR2 LQKENI. The CDR3 spans 12 residues. Losses at the gene ends were 10 bases for V and 3 bases for J; bases not matched to a gene: 4.

This clone was seen once. This rearrangement joins TRBV29-1 to TRBJ2-5, with D perhaps matching TRBD2 (6 bases). The length of the CDR3 is 13 residues. The ends were cut back, 3 bases at V and 6 bases at J, with 14 bases in the middle. Per germline, CDR1 SQVTM and CDR2 ANQGSEA. The CDR3 DNA reads TGCAGCGTTGAGGGGGAGGCGAGGAAGACCCAGTACTTC. It is translated as CSVEGEARKTQYF.

CDR3 protein: CAISTGVRGNTIYF. The CDR3 coding sequence is TGTGCCATCAGTACAGGGGTGCGAGGAAACACCATATATTTT. The V call is TRBV10-3, the J call TRBJ1-3; 7 bases are shared with TRBD1. The CDR3 length is 14 residues. The germline V gene has CDR1 ENHRY and CDR2 SYGVKD. J lost 4 bases, V lost 5 bases, and 5 bases had no gene match.

This chain uses TRBV6-5 with TRBJ1-1; 8 bases map to TRBD1. This CDR3 contains 15 residues. CDR1 is MNHEY, CDR2 SVGAGI, per germline. V trimming: 6 bases; J trimming: 5 bases; junction bases outside the gene matches: 11. CDR3 region: CASRPDRAMRTEAFF. The CDR3 DNA follows: TGTGCCAGCAGGCCGGACAGGGCGATGAGGACTGAAGCTTTCTTT.

The rearrangement links TRBV6-5 to TRBJ1-4; TRBD1 aligns across 7 bases. Germline loops: CDR1 MNHEY, CDR2 SVGAGI. J was trimmed by 4 bases and V by 0 bases; bases with no gene match: 5. This CDR3 spans 16 amino acids. As DNA, the CDR3 is TGTGCCAGCAGTTACTCGTGGACAGGTCTTAATGAAAAACTGTTTTTT. Translating gives CASSYSWTGLNEKLFF.

The CDR3 nucleotides are TGTGCCAGCAGCTTAAGTGACAGGGCGTACGAGCAGTACTTC. Protein product: CASSLSDRAYEQYF. The chain carries TRBV7-6 and TRBJ2-7, with 7 bases identical to TRBD1. Germline V gene sequence: CDR1 SGHVS, CDR2 FNYEAQ. After removal of 2 bases from V and 4 bases from J, the junction contained 5 bases not matched to a gene. The CDR3 runs 14 residues.

The chain joins TRBV7-8 to TRBJ2-1; tentatively, D is TRBD1 (6 bases). Germline CDR1 and CDR2: SGHVS and FQNEAQ. V was cut by 4 bases and J by 4 bases, with 14 bases left in between. This CDR3 is 15 amino acids long. The DNA for the CDR3 is TGTGCCAGCAGCTCGGACAGCCTATATTACAATGAGCAGTTCTTC. It is translated as CASSSDSLYYNEQFF. Full variable domain (rest looked up from reference TRBV7-8 and TRBJ2-1): GAGVSQSPRYKVAKRGQDVALRCDPISGHVSLFWYQQALGQGPEFLTYFQNEAQLDKSGLPSDRFFAERPEGSVSTLKIQRTQQEDSAVYLCASSSDSLYYNEQFFGPGTRLTVL.

The rearrangement uses TRBV6-1 and TRBJ1-1; the match to TRBD1 covers 11 bases. Germline CDR1 reads MNHNS; CDR2 reads SASEGT. Unmatched junction bases numbered 2, after V lost 6 bases and J lost 2 bases. The CDR3 length is 14 residues. CDR3 coding DNA: TGTGCCAGCAGCAGGACAGGGGGCAACACTGAAGCTTTCTTT. It translates to CASSRTGGNTEAFF.

A word on this clone: The junction departs from germline at one end; a sequencing error may be responsible. This sequence joins TRBV5-5 and TRBJ1-2; D gene ambiguous. The CDR3 spans 13 residues. Germline CDR1 SGHKS, CDR2 YYEKEE (reference sequence). The CDR3 protein is CASRLEVLSGYTF. The DNA of the CDR3 is TGTGCCAGCAGATTGGAGGTACTAAGTGGCTACACCTTC.

V gene TRBV27 combines with J gene TRBJ2-7; D is possibly TRBD2 (6 bases). Trimming left V 3 bases short and J 0 bases short, with 15 bases between. The CDR3 extends over 16 amino acids. Germline CDR1 reads MNHEY; CDR2 reads SMNVEV (reference sequence). CDR3 sequence reads: CASSLVAGSSSYEQYF. The DNA of the CDR3 is TGTGCCAGCAGTTTGGTGGCGGGATCGAGCTCCTACGAGCAGTACTTC.